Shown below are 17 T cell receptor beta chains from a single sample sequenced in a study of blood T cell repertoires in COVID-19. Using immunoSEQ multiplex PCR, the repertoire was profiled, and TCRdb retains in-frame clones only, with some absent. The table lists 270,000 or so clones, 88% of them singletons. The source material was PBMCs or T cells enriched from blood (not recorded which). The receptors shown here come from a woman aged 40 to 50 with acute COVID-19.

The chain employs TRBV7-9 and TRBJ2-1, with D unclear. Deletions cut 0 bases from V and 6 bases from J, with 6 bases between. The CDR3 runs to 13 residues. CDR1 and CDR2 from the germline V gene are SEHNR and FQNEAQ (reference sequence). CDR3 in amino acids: CASSLAGVNEQFF. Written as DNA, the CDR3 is TGTGCCAGCAGCTTAGCCGGTGTCAATGAGCAGTTCTTC. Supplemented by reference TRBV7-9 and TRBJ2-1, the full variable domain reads DTGVSQNPRHKITKRGQNVTFRCDPISEHNRLYWYRQTLGQGPEFLTYFQNEAQLEKSRLLSDRFSAERPKGSFSTLEIQRTEQGDSAMYLCASSLAGVNEQFFGPGTRLTVL.

CDR3 DNA sequence: TGTGCCAGCAGCCCATGGCAGGGGTATGAAAAACTGTTTTTT. Amino acid sequence: CASSPWQGYEKLFF. V gene TRBV3-1 (or the pseudogene TRBV3-2) combines with J gene TRBJ1-4; D is perhaps TRBD1 (6 bases). Trimming pared 4 bases from V and 6 bases from J, leaving 12 bases between. This CDR3 region has 14 residues. The V gene's germline CDR1 is LGHDT and CDR2 YNNKEL (reference sequence).

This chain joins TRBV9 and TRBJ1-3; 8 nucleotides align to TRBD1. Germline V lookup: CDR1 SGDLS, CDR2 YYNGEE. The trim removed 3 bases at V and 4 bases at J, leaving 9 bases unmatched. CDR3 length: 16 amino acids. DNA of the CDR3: TGTGCCAGCAGCGCCCGACAGGGGCTTTTGGGAAACACCATATATTTT. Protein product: CASSARQGLLGNTIYF.

As DNA, the CDR3 is TGTGCCAGCAGTTACGGAGTATCCGAGCAGTACGTC. It yields the protein CASSYGVSEQYV. This chain connects TRBV6-6 to TRBJ2-7; no reliable D call. V lost 2 bases and J 6 bases, leaving 8 bases between the germline ends. CDR3 size: 12 residues. Germline loops: CDR1 MNHNY, CDR2 SVGAGI (reference sequence).

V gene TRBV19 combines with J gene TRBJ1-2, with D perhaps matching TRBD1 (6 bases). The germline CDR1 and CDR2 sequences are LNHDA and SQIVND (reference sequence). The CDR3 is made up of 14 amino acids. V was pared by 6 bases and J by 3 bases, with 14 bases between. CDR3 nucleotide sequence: TGTGCCAGTAGACAGGGTATTGGGGACTATGGCTACACCTTC. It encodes CASRQGIGDYGYTF.

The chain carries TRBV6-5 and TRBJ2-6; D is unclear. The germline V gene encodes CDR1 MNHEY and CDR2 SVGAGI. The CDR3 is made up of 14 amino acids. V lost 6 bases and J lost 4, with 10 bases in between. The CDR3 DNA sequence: TGTGCCAGCAGGCAACCTCTAGGGGCCAACGTCCTGACTTTC. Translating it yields CASRQPLGANVLTF.

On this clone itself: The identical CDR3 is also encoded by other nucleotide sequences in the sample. CDR3 DNA sequence: TGTGCCAGCAGTTTGGGACAGGGGTCCACTGAAGCTTTCTTT. It encodes CASSLGQGSTEAFF. This rearrangement joins TRBV27 to TRBJ1-1, with 10 bases that match TRBD1. The junction had 2 bases not matched to a gene; V was cut back by 3 bases and J by 4 bases. Germline V gene lookup returns CDR1 MNHEY and CDR2 SMNVEV (reference sequence). This CDR3 has 14 amino acids.

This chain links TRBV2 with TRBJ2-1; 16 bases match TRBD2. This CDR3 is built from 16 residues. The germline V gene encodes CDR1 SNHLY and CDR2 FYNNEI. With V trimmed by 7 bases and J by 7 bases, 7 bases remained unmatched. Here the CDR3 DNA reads TGTGCCAGCACTACCCCGGGACTAGCGGGAGGGAATGAGCAGTTCTTC. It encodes CASTTPGLAGGNEQFF.

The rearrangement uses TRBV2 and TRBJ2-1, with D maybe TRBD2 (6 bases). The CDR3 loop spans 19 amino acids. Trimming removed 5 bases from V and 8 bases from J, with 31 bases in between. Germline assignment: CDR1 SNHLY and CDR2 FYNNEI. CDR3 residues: CASSKRQRVPGVLRDEQFF. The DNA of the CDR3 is TGTGCCAGCAGTAAACGACAGCGGGTCCCTGGAGTTCTACGGGATGAGCAGTTCTTC.

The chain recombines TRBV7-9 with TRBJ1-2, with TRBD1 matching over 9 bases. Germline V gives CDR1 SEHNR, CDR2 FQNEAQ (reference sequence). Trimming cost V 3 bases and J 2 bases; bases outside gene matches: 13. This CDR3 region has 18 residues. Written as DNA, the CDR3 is TGTGCCAGCAGCTTTCTTGAAGATTACAGGGGGCCAAACTATGGCTACACCTTC. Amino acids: CASSFLEDYRGPNYGYTF.

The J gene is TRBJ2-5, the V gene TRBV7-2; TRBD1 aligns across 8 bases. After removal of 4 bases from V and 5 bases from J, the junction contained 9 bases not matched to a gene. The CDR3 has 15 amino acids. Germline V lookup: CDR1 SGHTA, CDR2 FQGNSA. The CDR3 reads CASSSDRGVYETQYF. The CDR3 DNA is TGTGCCAGCAGCTCCGACAGGGGAGTTTATGAGACCCAGTACTTC.

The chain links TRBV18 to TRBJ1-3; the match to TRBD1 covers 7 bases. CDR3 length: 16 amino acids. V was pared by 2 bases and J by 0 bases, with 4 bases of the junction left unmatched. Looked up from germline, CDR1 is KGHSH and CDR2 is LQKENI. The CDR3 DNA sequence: TGTGCCAGCTCACCAGCGACAGGGAGCTCTGGAAACACCATATATTTT. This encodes CASSPATGSSGNTIYF.

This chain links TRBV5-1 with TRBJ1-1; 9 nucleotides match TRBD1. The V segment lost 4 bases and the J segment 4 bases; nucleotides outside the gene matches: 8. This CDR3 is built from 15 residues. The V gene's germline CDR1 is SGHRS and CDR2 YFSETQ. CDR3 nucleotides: TGCGCCAGCAGCGTCGGACAGGGGATCGGCACTGAAGCTTTCTTT. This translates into CASSVGQGIGTEAFF.

Here the CDR3 reads CASSLEGTFTTHTEAFF. Written as DNA, the CDR3 is TGTGCCAGCAGCTTAGAGGGGACATTTACAACGCACACTGAAGCTTTCTTT. The chain employs TRBV11-3 and TRBJ1-1, with D possibly being TRBD1 (6 bases). CDR3 size: 17 residues. V lost 0 bases to trimming and J lost 3 bases, with 17 bases between them. Germline loops: CDR1 SGHNT, CDR2 YENEEA. The whole variable domain, filled in from reference TRBV11-3 and TRBJ1-1, reads EAGVVQSPRYKIIEKKQPVAFWCNPISGHNTLYWYLQNLGQGPELLIRYENEEAVDDSQLPKDRFSAERLKGVDSTLKIQPAELGDSAVYLCASSLEGTFTTHTEAFFGQGTRLTVV.

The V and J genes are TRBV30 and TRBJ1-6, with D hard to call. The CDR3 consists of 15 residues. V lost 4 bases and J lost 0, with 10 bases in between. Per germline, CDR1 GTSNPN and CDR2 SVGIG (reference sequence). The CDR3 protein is CAWNPESSYNSPLHF. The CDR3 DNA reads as TGTGCCTGGAATCCCGAGAGCTCCTATAATTCACCCCTCCACTTT.

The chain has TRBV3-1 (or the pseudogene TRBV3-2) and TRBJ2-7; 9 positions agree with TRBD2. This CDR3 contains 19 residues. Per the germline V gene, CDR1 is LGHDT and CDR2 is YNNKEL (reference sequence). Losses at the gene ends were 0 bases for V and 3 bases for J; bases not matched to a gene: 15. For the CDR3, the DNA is TGTGCCAGCAGCCAAGATTGGGCTAGCGGGGAGAATGTTGGCTACGAGCAGTACGTC. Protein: CASSQDWASGENVGYEQYV.

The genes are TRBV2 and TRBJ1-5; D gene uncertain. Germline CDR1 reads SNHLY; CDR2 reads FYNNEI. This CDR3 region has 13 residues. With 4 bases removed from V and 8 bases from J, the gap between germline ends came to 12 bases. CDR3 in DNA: TGTGCCAGCAGTGGAGAGGGATGGAAGCCCCAGCATTTT. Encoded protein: CASSGEGWKPQHF. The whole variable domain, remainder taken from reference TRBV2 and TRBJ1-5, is EPEVTQTPSHQVTQMGQEVILRCVPISNHLYFYWYRQILGQKVEFLVSFYNNEISEKSEIFDDQFSVERPDGSNFTLKIRSTKLEDSAMYFCASSGEGWKPQHFGDGTRLSIL.